The 6 T cell receptor beta chains below were found in one sample sequenced in a study of low-dose radiotherapy and immunotherapy resistance in tumors. TRAV- and TRBV-specific primers, spanning alpha and beta chains, primed first-strand cDNA. Using a constant-region primer together with a V-primer adapter, TCRs were subjected to about 18 PCR cycles of amplification. Via MiXCR, TCRdb re-called the reads, giving one row per CDR3 protein. The sample includes tens of thousands of distinct CDR3 sequences, 15% to 20% seen only once; the top ten take roughly 2.8%. The time point: before trial treatment. Specimen: PBMCs, collected before treatment. The receptors come from a male donor with prostate cancer.

This clonotype was detected many times. This sequence joins TRBV5-4 and TRBJ1-1, with D maybe TRBD1 (5 bases). The V and J ends lost 5 bases and 6 bases respectively, with 17 bases between them. The CDR3 sequence is 14 residues long. Germline CDR1 and CDR2: SGHNT and YYREEE (reference sequence). CDR3 coding DNA: TGTGCCAGCAGAGTGGGGGGAAGGGGTCCTGAAGCTTTCTTT. It codes for CASRVGGRGPEAFF.

Of note for this clonotype: A far larger clone is off by one base, so a read error is likely. This sequence joins TRBV5-6 and TRBJ2-1, with D possibly being TRBD1 or TRBD2 (6 bases each). V lost 4 bases, J lost 10 bases, and 24 bases lay in between. Per germline, CDR1 SGHDT and CDR2 YYEEEE. The CDR3 covers 16 residues. The DNA of the CDR3 is TGTGCCAGCAGCCCTAGGGGGGTACAGGGAAACTACGAGCAGTTCTTC. Protein sequence: CASSPRGVQGNYEQFF.

This clonotype has ten or more counts. CDR3 protein: CASSFRGGQGQETQYF. The CDR3 bases are TGTGCCAGCAGCTTTCGGGGCGGACAGGGACAAGAGACCCAGTACTTC. The gene calls are TRBV11-2 and TRBJ2-5, with 8 positions matching TRBD1. Germline-derived CDR1 and CDR2 are SGHAT and FQNNGV. Losses at the gene ends were 3 bases for V and 2 bases for J; bases not matched to a gene: 8. The CDR3 length is 16 residues.

The table lists this clonotype with a few counts. V and J are TRBV19 and TRBJ1-6; 11 positions match TRBD1. The CDR3 loop spans 15 amino acids. Germline trimming cut 7 bases from V and 13 bases from J; bases unmatched to any gene: 12. Germline V gene lookup returns CDR1 LNHDA and CDR2 SQIVND (reference sequence). As DNA, the CDR3 is TGTGCCAGTACCCCGAGGGGACAGGGGGGTCCCCCCCTCCACTTT. Its protein product is CASTPRGQGGPPLHF. Full variable domain (outside the CDR3, taken from reference TRBV19 and TRBJ1-6): DGGITQSPKYLFRKEGQNVTLSCEQNLNHDAMYWYRQDPGQGLRLIYYSQIVNDFQKGDIAEGYSVSREKKESFPLTVTSAQKNPTAFYLCASTPRGQGGPPLHFGNGTRLTVT.

This clonotype was counted many times. Mismatch with germline at one junction end may stem from a read error. The chain carries TRBV27 and TRBJ2-7, with TRBD2 identical over 8 bases. CDR1 and CDR2 (germline): MNHEY, SMNVEV (reference sequence). The CDR3 is 15 residues long. In DNA, the CDR3 is TGTGCCAGCAGTTTTCTTCGGGGGGGACCAAGGGAGCAGGACTTC. Its translation is CASSFLRGGPREQDF.

CDR3 protein: CASSVDSGGINEQFF. Here the CDR3 DNA reads TGCGCCAGCAGCGTTGATAGCGGGGGGATCAATGAGCAGTTCTTC. The chain is built from TRBV5-1 and TRBJ2-1; 10 bases are shared with TRBD2. This CDR3 spans 15 amino acids. The junction had 7 bases not matched to a gene; V was cut back by 4 bases and J by 6 bases. Germline V gene lookup returns CDR1 SGHRS and CDR2 YFSETQ.